Below, 27 T cell receptor beta chains from the same sample are listed, as sequenced in a study of T-cell memory formation after mild COVID-19. MiXCR, applied by TCRdb to the 5' RACE reads, yields one record per CDR3 protein. The data hold roughly 89,000 distinct CDR3 sequences, with approximately 13% observed a single time. The sequenced sample was PBMCs or a T cell subset sorted from them (not recorded which). These receptors were collected from an adult woman who had mild COVID-19 (a few samples of this study predate the infection). Cell type and time point are not known.

This clonotype was detected only a few times. The J gene is TRBJ2-5, the V gene TRBV5-3; a possible D gene is TRBD2 (6 bases). TRBV5-3 is labeled an ORF, and its function is uncertain. The V and J ends lost 4 bases and 4 bases respectively, with 14 bases between them. CDR3 length: 14 amino acids. CDR3 amino acids: CARSLPRGIETQYF. CDR3 nucleotide sequence: TGTGCCAGAAGCCTCCCTCGCGGGATAGAGACCCAGTACTTC.

This sequence joins TRBV27 and TRBJ1-1, with 11 bases lining up with TRBD1. V lost 3 bases and J lost 1; bases outside the gene matches: 1. The CDR3 has 15 amino acids. Per germline, CDR1 MNHEY and CDR2 SMNVEV (reference sequence). The CDR3 is CASSFGTGGNTEAFF. The CDR3 DNA reads TGTGCCAGCAGTTTCGGGACAGGGGGGAACACTGAAGCTTTCTTT.

The chain recombines TRBV5-1 with TRBJ2-1, with 10 nucleotides matching TRBD1. The trim removed 7 bases at V and 6 bases at J, leaving 10 bases unmatched. There are 15 residues in the CDR3. Germline V gene sequence: CDR1 SGHRS, CDR2 YFSETQ. The CDR3 nucleotides read TGCGCCAGCTCCCCTGGGGACAGGGGACCCAATGAGCAGTTCTTC. It specifies CASSPGDRGPNEQFF. The full variable domain, its missing parts supplied by reference TRBV5-1 and TRBJ2-1, is KAGVTQTPRYLIKTRGQQVTLSCSPISGHRSVSWYQQTPGQGLQFLFEYFSETQRNKGNFPGRFSGRQFSNSRSEMNVSTLELGDSALYLCASSPGDRGPNEQFFGPGTRLTVL.

The chain recombines TRBV5-1 with TRBJ2-3; no clear D gene. The CDR3 extends over 14 amino acids. The V gene's germline CDR1 is SGHRS and CDR2 YFSETQ. V was cut by 0 bases and J by 6 bases, with 11 bases left in between. The CDR3 loop is CASSLAEPVDTQYF. CDR3 DNA: TGCGCCAGCAGCTTGGCGGAGCCGGTGGATACGCAGTATTTT.

The chain uses TRBV2 and TRBJ1-1; 7 bases map to TRBD1. Germline CDR1 is SNHLY and CDR2 is FYNNEI. The CDR3 is 14 amino acids. The V segment lost 5 bases and the J segment 0 bases; nucleotides outside the gene matches: 3. Here the CDR3 reads CASSWDSMNTEAFF. Written as DNA, the CDR3 is TGTGCCAGCAGTTGGGACAGCATGAACACTGAAGCTTTCTTT.

This chain links TRBV6-5 with TRBJ2-3; 12 nucleotides align to TRBD2. Trimming removed 6 bases from V and 4 bases from J; junction bases left unmatched: 8. The CDR3 totals 16 residues. The germline CDR1 and CDR2 sequences are MNHEY and SVGAGI. CDR3 DNA sequence: TGTGCCAGCAGAGACCTAGCGGGGGGGCGCGCAGATACGCAGTATTTT. Protein sequence: CASRDLAGGRADTQYF.

The chain combines TRBV7-2 with TRBJ2-7; 10 bases line up with TRBD2. The germline V gene has CDR1 SGHTA and CDR2 FQGNSA. The CDR3 is 14 residues long. V trimming: 5 bases; J trimming: 2 bases; junction bases outside the gene matches: 3. The CDR3 DNA is TGTGCCAGCAGCCCAGGACTAGCGGCCTACGAGCAGTACTTC. The encoded protein is CASSPGLAAYEQYF.

The V gene is TRBV12-3 or TRBV12-4, the J gene TRBJ2-5, with 7 bases matching TRBD2. After removal of 6 bases from V and 4 bases from J, the junction contained 11 bases not matched to a gene. CDR3 size: 15 residues. CDR3: CASRTGLDPSETQYF. In DNA form, the CDR3 reads TGTGCCAGCAGAACCGGACTAGACCCTTCAGAGACCCAGTACTTC.

This clonotype was counted only a few times. This chain uses TRBV12-3 or TRBV12-4 with TRBJ1-4; D not certain. Trimming left V 6 bases short and J 8 bases short, with 22 bases between. The CDR3 consists of 16 residues. The CDR3 bases are TGTGCCAGCAGCGGACGTTTAGGAGGGTTGGGAGAAAAACTGTTTTTT. Translated: CASSGRLGGLGEKLFF.

The chain uses TRBV23-1 and TRBJ2-1; TRBD2 agrees at 8 bases. TRBV23-1 is recorded as an ORF, its role being uncertain. Trimming cost V 1 base and J 7 bases; bases outside gene matches: 6. This CDR3 has 15 amino acids. DNA of the CDR3: TGCGCCAGCAGTCAATGCGCAGCGGGAGTGAATGAGCAGTTCTTC. Translating gives CASSQCAAGVNEQFF.

A few counts support this clonotype. J is TRBJ1-1 and V is TRBV30; tentative D call: TRBD1 (5 bases). The CDR3 covers 15 residues. The V gene's germline CDR1 is GTSNPN and CDR2 SVGIG (reference sequence). Trimming took off 5 bases at V and 6 bases at J, with 22 bases between the two ends. As DNA, the CDR3 is TGTGCCTGGGGGAGTCGGGGCAGTTTGGGCGCTGAAGCTTTCTTT. Translating gives CAWGSRGSLGAEAFF.

In its sample, this clonotype is medium-sized (0.01 to 0.1%). This chain joins TRBV7-3 and TRBJ2-3; TRBD2 aligns across 12 bases. J lost 2 bases, V lost 5 bases, and 5 bases had no gene match. Germline lookup yields CDR1 SGHTA and CDR2 FQGTGA. The CDR3 consists of 16 residues. The CDR3: CASSTTSGGTTDTQYF. The CDR3 region has the DNA TGTGCCAGCAGCACCACTAGCGGGGGGACCACAGATACGCAGTATTTT.

The chain links TRBV5-1 to TRBJ2-7; 10 bases fit TRBD2. The length of the CDR3 is 17 residues. Trimming at V came to 4 bases and at J to 5 bases, leaving 15 bases not matched to a gene. Germline values: CDR1 SGHRS, CDR2 YFSETQ. The CDR3 nucleotides read TGCGCCAGCAGCCTCCTGAGGGCTAGCGGGAGCCTCGACGAGCAGTACTTC. Its translation is CASSLLRASGSLDEQYF.

This clonotype was counted between two and nine times. This chain joins TRBV7-6 and TRBJ1-1; D not certain. Germline CDR1 SGHVS, CDR2 FNYEAQ. The CDR3 extends over 15 amino acids. Trimming took off 1 base at V and 0 bases at J, with 9 bases between the two ends. CDR3 coding DNA: TGTGCCAGCAGCTTAGAGTCCAGCATGAACACTGAAGCTTTCTTT. Its translation: CASSLESSMNTEAFF. The full variable domain, in which reference TRBV7-6 and TRBJ1-1 provide the parts outside the CDR3, is GAGVSQSPRYKVTKRGQDVALRCDPISGHVSLYWYRQALGQGPEFLTYFNYEAQQDKSGLPNDRFSAERPEGSISTLTIQRTEQRDSAMYRCASSLESSMNTEAFFGQGTRLTVV.

This clonotype was counted a few times. The genes are TRBV30 and TRBJ2-7; perhaps TRBD2 as D (6 bases). The CDR3 covers 13 residues. Germline V gene sequence: CDR1 GTSNPN, CDR2 SVGIG (reference sequence). The V end lost 4 bases, the J end lost 0 bases, and 10 bases lay between the germline ends. CDR3 DNA sequence: TGTGCCTGGACTGACGGGAGCTCCTACGAGCAGTACTTC. Its translation: CAWTDGSSYEQYF.

This clonotype was observed a few times. This sequence joins TRBV7-9 and TRBJ2-1; 7 bases align to TRBD2. Trimming cost V 6 bases and J 9 bases; bases outside gene matches: 14. CDR1 is SEHNR and CDR2 is FQNEAQ in the germline V gene (reference sequence). The length of the CDR3 is 15 residues. CDR3 in amino acids: CASSPRGEISSEQFF. The DNA of the CDR3 is TGTGCCAGCAGTCCTCGGGGGGAGATCTCTAGTGAGCAGTTCTTC.

In this sample, this clonotype turned up a few times. The chain is built from TRBV7-8 and TRBJ2-3; D is undetermined. The CDR3 has 12 amino acids. The V end was cut by 5 bases, the J end by 9 bases, with 12 bases between. CDR1 and CDR2 (germline): SGHVS, FQNEAQ. The CDR3 protein is CASSVPDATQYF. CDR3 coding DNA: TGTGCCAGCAGCGTACCGGACGCGACGCAGTATTTT.

The genes are TRBV20-1 and TRBJ1-5; D remains unclear. This CDR3 comprises 13 residues. CDR1 DFQATT and CDR2 SNEGSKA come from the germline V gene (reference sequence). In nucleotides, the CDR3 is TGCAGGGCGCCGGTGGTTTATTATCAGCCCCAGCATTTT. Protein: CRAPVVYYQPQHF.

V gene TRBV7-9 combines with J gene TRBJ1-5, with D tentatively TRBD1 (6 bases). Germline assignment: CDR1 SEHNR and CDR2 FQNEAQ (reference sequence). The V end lost 1 base, the J end lost 9 bases, and 22 bases lay between the germline ends. The CDR3 contains 17 residues. The CDR3 DNA reads TGTGCCAGCAGCTTAGTTGAAGGGGGAGCTTTAGATACGCCCCAGCATTTT. This encodes CASSLVEGGALDTPQHF.

The V call is TRBV6-1, the J call TRBJ2-2; 11 bases are shared with TRBD2. The CDR3 covers 17 residues. Germline assignment: CDR1 MNHNS and CDR2 SASEGT. After removal of 7 bases from V and 5 bases from J, the junction contained 12 bases not matched to a gene. CDR3 nucleotides: TGTGCCAGCACCCAAGTACTAGCGGGAGAACTTACCGGGGAGCTGTTTTTT. Translated: CASTQVLAGELTGELFF.

This clonotype was observed a handful of times. The chain is built from TRBV5-5 and TRBJ1-1; D is unresolved. The CDR3 totals 13 residues. Germline CDR1 and CDR2: SGHKS and YYEKEE (reference sequence). Trimming took 0 bases from V and 6 from J, leaving 9 bases between them. The chain's CDR3 is CASSLAVTPEAFF. The CDR3 bases are TGTGCCAGCAGCTTGGCCGTGACACCTGAAGCTTTCTTT.

The chain combines TRBV12-3 or TRBV12-4 with TRBJ2-5, with D uncertain. This CDR3 spans 13 amino acids. V was shortened by 6 bases and J by 4 bases, with 12 bases between the two germline ends. The CDR3 spells CASRLLGGETQYF. Here the CDR3 DNA reads TGTGCCAGCAGGCTGTTAGGTGGAGAGACCCAGTACTTC.

V usage is TRBV3-1 and J usage is TRBJ2-1, with D possibly matching TRBD2 (6 bases). The V gene lost 1 base and the J gene lost 0 bases, with 19 bases spanning the gap. Germline V gene lookup returns CDR1 LGHDT and CDR2 YNNKEL (reference sequence). The CDR3 covers 19 residues. The CDR3 spells CASSQGGTFDSSSYNEQFF. As DNA, the CDR3 is TGTGCCAGCAGCCAAGGGGGGACTTTTGATTCGAGCTCCTACAATGAGCAGTTCTTC.

This chain connects TRBV4-1 to TRBJ1-1, with D tentatively TRBD1 (5 bases). The germline CDR1 and CDR2 sequences are MGHRA and YSYEKL. V lost 1 base and J 2 bases, leaving 14 bases between the germline ends. The CDR3 consists of 16 residues. This CDR3 is CASSQVEGGANTEAFF. CDR3 nucleotides: TGCGCCAGCAGCCAAGTAGAGGGCGGGGCCAACACTGAAGCTTTCTTT.

V usage is TRBV6-1 and J usage is TRBJ2-5; TRBD2 aligns across 9 bases. Trimming removed 7 bases from V and 2 bases from J; junction bases left unmatched: 8. CDR1 is MNHNS, CDR2 SASEGT, per germline. There are 15 residues in the CDR3. The CDR3 nucleotides are TGTGCCAGCAACACGCTTGCGGGAGGGCAAGAGACCCAGTACTTC. Residues: CASNTLAGGQETQYF.

The chain has TRBV4-1 and TRBJ2-7; 10 nucleotides agree with TRBD1. V gave up 7 bases and J gave up 3 bases; unmatched junction bases: 9. CDR1 is MGHRA and CDR2 is YSYEKL in the germline V gene. There are 15 residues in the CDR3. The chain's CDR3 is CASTLDRGRFYEQYF. For the CDR3, the DNA is TGCGCCAGCACTCTCGACAGGGGGCGCTTCTACGAGCAGTACTTC.

This clonotype was counted at least ten times. The chain links TRBV7-9 to TRBJ2-5; the D is unclear. This CDR3 spans 14 amino acids. V lost 5 bases and J 2 bases, leaving 12 bases between the germline ends. CDR1 and CDR2 (germline): SEHNR, FQNEAQ (reference sequence). The chain's CDR3 is CASSEIVNQETQYF. CDR3 DNA sequence: TGTGCCAGCAGCGAAATAGTGAATCAAGAGACCCAGTACTTC. Supplemented by reference TRBV7-9 and TRBJ2-5, the full variable domain reads DTGVSQNPRHKITKRGQNVTFRCDPISEHNRLYWYRQTLGQGPEFLTYFQNEAQLEKSRLLSDRFSAERPKGSFSTLEIQRTEQGDSAMYLCASSEIVNQETQYFGPGTRLLVL.